The 5 T cell receptor beta chains reported below all come from one sample, sequenced in a study of blood T cell repertoires in COVID-19. Assay used: immunoSEQ multiplex PCR; TCRdb lists only in-frame clones, some missing. The sample contains about 160,000 clones, around four fifths of which appear only once. Sequencing used peripheral blood. Source of these receptors: a man between 70 and 80 years old with acute or convalescent COVID-19.

This clone was seen a few times. This chain uses TRBV19 with TRBJ2-7, with TRBD1 identical over 9 bases. CDR3 length equals 13 residues. V trimming: 9 bases; J trimming: 3 bases; junction bases outside the gene matches: 6. Germline V CDR1 and CDR2: LNHDA, SQIVND (reference sequence). Here the CDR3 reads CASKPGQGYEQYF. The CDR3 DNA reads as TGTGCCAGCAAACCGGGACAGGGCTACGAGCAGTACTTC. The variable domain in full, with the rest retrieved from reference TRBV19 and TRBJ2-7, is DGGITQSPKYLFRKEGQNVTLSCEQNLNHDAMYWYRQDPGQGLRLIYYSQIVNDFQKGDIAEGYSVSREKKESFPLTVTSAQKNPTAFYLCASKPGQGYEQYFGPGTRLTVT.

J is TRBJ2-7 and V is TRBV5-4; 7 bases agree with TRBD1. Per germline, CDR1 SGHNT and CDR2 YYREEE (reference sequence). V lost 2 bases to trimming and J lost 2 bases; unmatched junction nucleotides: 7. The CDR3 consists of 15 residues. In nucleotides, the CDR3 is TGTGCCAGCAGCTTTCCCAGGGGGAGAACCTACGAGCAGTACTTC. It yields the protein CASSFPRGRTYEQYF.

This sequence joins TRBV3-1 (or the pseudogene TRBV3-2) and TRBJ2-7; D call uncertain. Per germline, CDR1 LGHDT and CDR2 YNNKEL (reference sequence). Trimming cost V 1 base and J 4 bases, with 11 bases left between them. CDR3 size: 14 residues. The CDR3 DNA reads as TGTGCCAGCAGCCAAGCACCCATCGGTTACGAGCAGTACTTC. Amino acids: CASSQAPIGYEQYF.

The gene calls are TRBV10-2 and TRBJ1-2, with D unresolved. Trimming removed 9 bases at V and 2 bases at J, with 10 bases between. The germline V gene encodes CDR1 WSHSY and CDR2 SAAADI. This CDR3 comprises 12 residues. The CDR3 region is CASHDNNYGYTF. The CDR3, as DNA: TGCGCCAGTCACGACAACAACTATGGCTACACCTTC.

A single count supports this clone. V gene TRBV5-4 combines with J gene TRBJ2-3, with 8 positions matching TRBD2. The CDR3 contains 16 residues. Trimming at V came to 0 bases and at J to 5 bases, leaving 8 bases not matched to a gene. The germline CDR1 and CDR2 sequences are SGHNT and YYREEE (reference sequence). CDR3 in DNA: TGTGCCAGCAGCTTGGTTGCGGGGGGCGGGCAAGATACGCAGTATTTT. As protein: CASSLVAGGGQDTQYF. Drawing the rest from reference TRBV5-4 and TRBJ2-3, the complete variable domain is ETGVTQSPTHLIKTRGQQVTLRCSSQSGHNTVSWYQQALGQGPQFIFQYYREEENGRGNFPPRFSGLQFPNYSSELNVNALELDDSALYLCASSLVAGGGQDTQYFGPGTRLTVL.